This T cell receptor beta chain originates from a study of PD-1 blockade in classical Hodgkin lymphoma. Study overall: With a 2-week interval, patients received intravenous nivolumab at 3 mg/kg. Overall study findings and caveats: CD4+ TCR diversity, unlike CD8+, rose significantly by C4D1.

Time point reported: cycle 4 day 1 (C4D1), after six to seven weeks of nivolumab. With no exception, relapse followed autologous stem cell transplantation in all patients, and brentuximab vedotin exposure varied. Under best response, outcomes were complete response, partial response or progressive disease. Assay used: immunoSEQ multiplex PCR; TCRdb lists only in-frame clones, some missing. This table holds 110,000 or so clones, about 92% found once. The CDR3 is 12 amino acids. V lost 3 bases and J lost 3, with 3 bases in between. The germline gives CDR1 KGHSH, CDR2 LQKENI. Regarding this clone: Its specificity is not known.

V gene TRBV18 combines with J gene TRBJ1-3; D not certain. The specimen was peripheral blood mononuclear cells (PBMCs), collected before the fourth cycle of nivolumab. The sequence came from a human donor with classical Hodgkin lymphoma. The CDR3: CASSPDGNTIYF. In nucleotides, the CDR3 is TGTGCCAGCTCACCTGATGGAAACACCATATATTTT. Together with reference TRBV18 and TRBJ1-3, the CDR3 gives the full variable domain: NAGVMQNPRHLVRRRGQEARLRCSPMKGHSHVYWYRQLPEEGLKFMVYLQKENIIDESGMPKERFSAEFPKEGPSILRIQQVVRGDSAAYFCASSPDGNTIYFGEGSWLTVV.